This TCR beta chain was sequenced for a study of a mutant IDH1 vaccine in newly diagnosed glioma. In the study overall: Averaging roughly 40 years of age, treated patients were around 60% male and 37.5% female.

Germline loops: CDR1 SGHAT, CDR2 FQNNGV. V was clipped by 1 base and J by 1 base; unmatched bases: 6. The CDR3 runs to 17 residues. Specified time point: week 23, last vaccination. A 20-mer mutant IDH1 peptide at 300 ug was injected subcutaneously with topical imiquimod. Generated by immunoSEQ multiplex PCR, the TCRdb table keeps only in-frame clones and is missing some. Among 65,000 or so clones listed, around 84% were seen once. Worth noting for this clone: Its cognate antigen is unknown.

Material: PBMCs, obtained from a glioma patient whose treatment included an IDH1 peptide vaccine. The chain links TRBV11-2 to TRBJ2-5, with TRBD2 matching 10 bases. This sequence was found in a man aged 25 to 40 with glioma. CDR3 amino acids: CASSLGGSGGLQETQYF. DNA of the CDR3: TGTGCCAGCAGCTTAGGTGGTAGCGGGGGGCTCCAAGAGACCCAGTACTTC.